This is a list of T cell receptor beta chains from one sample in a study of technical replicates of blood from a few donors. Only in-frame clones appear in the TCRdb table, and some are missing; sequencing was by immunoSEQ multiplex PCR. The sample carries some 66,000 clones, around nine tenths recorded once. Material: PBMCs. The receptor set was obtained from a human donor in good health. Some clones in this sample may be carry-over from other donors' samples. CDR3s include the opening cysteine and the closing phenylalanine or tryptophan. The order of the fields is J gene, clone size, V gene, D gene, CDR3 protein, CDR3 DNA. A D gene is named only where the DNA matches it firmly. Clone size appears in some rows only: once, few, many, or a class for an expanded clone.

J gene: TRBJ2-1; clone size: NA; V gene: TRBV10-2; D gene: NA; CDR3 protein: CASSDPAVQFF; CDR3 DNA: TGCGCCAGCAGTGACCCGGCGGTGCAGTTCTTC
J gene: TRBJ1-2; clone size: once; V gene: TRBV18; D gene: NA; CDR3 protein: CASSPSLDSYGYTF; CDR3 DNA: TGTGCCAGCTCACCATCTCTAGACTCCTATGGCTACACCTTC
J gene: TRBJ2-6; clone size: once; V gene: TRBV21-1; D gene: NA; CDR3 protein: CASSKAWRSGTNVLTF; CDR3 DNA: TGTGCCAGCAGCAAAGCATGGAGGAGTGGAACCAACGTCCTGACTTTC
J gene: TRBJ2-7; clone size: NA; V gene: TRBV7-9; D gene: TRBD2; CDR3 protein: CASSLAAGGTYEQYF; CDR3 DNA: TGTGCCAGCAGCTTAGCGGCGGGGGGGACCTACGAGCAGTACTTC
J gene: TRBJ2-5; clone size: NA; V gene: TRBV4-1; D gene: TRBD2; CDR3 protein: CASSQESSGRAIGETQYF; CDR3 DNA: TGCGCCAGCAGCCAAGAATCCAGCGGGAGGGCCATTGGTGAGACCCAGTACTTC
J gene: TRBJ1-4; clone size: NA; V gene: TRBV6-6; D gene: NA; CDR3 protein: CASTSRGFKLFF; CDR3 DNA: TGTGCCAGCACCTCACGGGGTTTTAAACTGTTTTTT
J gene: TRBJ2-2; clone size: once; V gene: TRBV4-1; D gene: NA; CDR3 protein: CASRTGTLANTGELFF; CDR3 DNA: TGCGCCAGCAGAACCGGGACACTAGCGAACACCGGGGAGCTGTTTTTT
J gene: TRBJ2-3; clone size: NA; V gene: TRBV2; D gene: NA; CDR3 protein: CASSGGVRNTQYF; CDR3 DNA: TGTGCCAGCAGTGGCGGGGTCAGGAATACGCAGTATTTT
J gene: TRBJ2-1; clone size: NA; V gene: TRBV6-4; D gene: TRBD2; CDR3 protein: CASSDSAGGGLNEQFF; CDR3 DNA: TGTGCCAGCAGTGACTCGGCGGGAGGGGGGCTCAATGAGCAGTTCTTC
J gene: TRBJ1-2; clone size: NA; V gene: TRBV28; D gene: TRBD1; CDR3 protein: CASSLGQGIVSGYTF; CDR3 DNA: TGTGCCAGCAGTTTGGGACAGGGGATAGTCAGTGGCTACACCTTC
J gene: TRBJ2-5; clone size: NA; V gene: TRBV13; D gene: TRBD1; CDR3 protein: CASRYRDRGETQYF; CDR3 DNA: TGTGCCAGCAGATACCGGGACAGGGGGGAGACCCAGTACTTC
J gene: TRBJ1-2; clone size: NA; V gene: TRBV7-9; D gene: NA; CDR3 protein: CASSPQQSHGYTF; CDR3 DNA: TGTGCCAGCAGCCCTCAACAGTCTCATGGCTACACCTTC
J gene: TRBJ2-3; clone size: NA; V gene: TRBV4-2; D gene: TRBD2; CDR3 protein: CASSQGVVGLAGGDTQYF; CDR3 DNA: TGTGCCAGCAGCCAAGGGGTGGTAGGGCTAGCGGGGGGAGATACGCAGTATTTT
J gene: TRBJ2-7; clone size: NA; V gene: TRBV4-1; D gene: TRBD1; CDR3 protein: CASSQGTGVMYEQYF; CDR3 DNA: TGCGCCAGCAGCCAAGGGACAGGGGTGATGTACGAGCAGTACTTC
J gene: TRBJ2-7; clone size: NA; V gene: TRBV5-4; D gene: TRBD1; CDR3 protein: CASSLTADRGREQYF; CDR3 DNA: TGTGCCAGCAGCTTGACCGCGGACAGGGGGCGCGAGCAGTACTTC
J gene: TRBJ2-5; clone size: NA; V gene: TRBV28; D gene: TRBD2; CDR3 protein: CASSHSGGTRLETQYF; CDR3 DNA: TGTGCCAGCAGTCATAGCGGGGGGACCAGATTAGAGACCCAGTACTTC
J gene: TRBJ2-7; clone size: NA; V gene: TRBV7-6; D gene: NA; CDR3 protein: CASSLGGPLSYEQYF; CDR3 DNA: TGTGCCAGCAGCTTAGGGGGGCCCCTCTCCTACGAGCAGTACTTC
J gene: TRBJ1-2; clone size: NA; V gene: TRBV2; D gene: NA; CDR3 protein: CASSEALRGEARGF; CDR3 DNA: TGTGCCAGCAGTGAAGCGCTTCGTGGGGAGGCTAGGGGCTTC
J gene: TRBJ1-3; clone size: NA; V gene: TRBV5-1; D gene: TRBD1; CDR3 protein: CASSLAPRQGAGNTIYF; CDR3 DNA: TGCGCCAGCAGCTTGGCCCCGAGACAGGGGGCTGGAAACACCATATATTTT
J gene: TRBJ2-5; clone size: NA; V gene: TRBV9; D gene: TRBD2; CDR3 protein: CASSVVLAGGRSGETQYF; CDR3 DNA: TGTGCCAGCAGCGTAGTACTAGCGGGGGGCCGGTCGGGGGAGACCCAGTACTTC
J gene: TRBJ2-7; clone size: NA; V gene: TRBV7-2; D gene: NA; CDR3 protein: CASSPDFTYELYF; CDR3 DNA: TGTGCCAGCAGCCCCGACTTCACCTACGAGCTGTACTTC
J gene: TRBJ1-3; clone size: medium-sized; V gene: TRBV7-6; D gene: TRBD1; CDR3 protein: CASSSEQGASGNTIYF; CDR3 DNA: TGTGCCAGCAGCTCCGAACAGGGGGCTTCTGGAAACACCATATATTTT
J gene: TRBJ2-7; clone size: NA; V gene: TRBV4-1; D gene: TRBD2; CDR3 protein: CASSQPGLAGYSSYEQYF; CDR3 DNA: TGCGCCAGCAGCCAGCCAGGACTAGCGGGATATAGCTCCTACGAGCAGTACTTC
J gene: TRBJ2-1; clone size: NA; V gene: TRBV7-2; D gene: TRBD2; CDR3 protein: CASSLVAGGWNEQFF; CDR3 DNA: TGTGCCAGCAGCTTAGTGGCGGGAGGGTGGAATGAGCAGTTCTTC
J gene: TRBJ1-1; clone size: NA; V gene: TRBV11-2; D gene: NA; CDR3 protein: CASSLDPGGYMNTEAFF; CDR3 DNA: TGTGCCAGCAGCTTAGATCCGGGGGGTTACATGAACACTGAAGCTTTCTTT
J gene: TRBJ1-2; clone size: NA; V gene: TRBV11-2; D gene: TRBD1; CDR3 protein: CASSLEQGGNYGYTF; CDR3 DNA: TGTGCCAGCAGCTTAGAACAGGGGGGAAACTATGGCTACACCTTC
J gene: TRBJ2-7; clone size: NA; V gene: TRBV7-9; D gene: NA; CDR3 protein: CASSLDWEYEQYF; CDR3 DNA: TGTGCCAGCAGCTTAGATTGGGAGTACGAACAGTACTTC
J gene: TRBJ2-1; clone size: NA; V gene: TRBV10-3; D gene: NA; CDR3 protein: CAISDRGDNEQFF; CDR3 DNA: TGTGCCATCAGTGACAGGGGCGACAATGAGCAGTTCTTC
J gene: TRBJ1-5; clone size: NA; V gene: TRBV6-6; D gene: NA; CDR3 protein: CASSYNGNQPQHF; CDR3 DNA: TGTGCCAGCAGTTATAATGGCAATCAGCCCCAGCATTTT
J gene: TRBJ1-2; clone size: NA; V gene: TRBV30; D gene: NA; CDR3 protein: CAWRRVYGYTF; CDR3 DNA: TGTGCCTGGAGGCGGGTCTATGGCTACACCTTC
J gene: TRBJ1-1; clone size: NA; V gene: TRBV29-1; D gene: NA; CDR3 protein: CSGQATNTEAFF; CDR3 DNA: TGCAGCGGACAGGCAACGAACACTGAAGCTTTCTTT
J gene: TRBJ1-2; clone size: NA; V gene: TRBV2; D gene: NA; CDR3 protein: CASSEGRIYGYTF; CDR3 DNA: TGTGCCAGCAGTGAAGGGCGGATCTATGGCTACACCTTC
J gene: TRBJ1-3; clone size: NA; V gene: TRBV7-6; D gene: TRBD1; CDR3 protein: CASSPDRASGNTIYF; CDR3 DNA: TGTGCCAGCAGCCCCGACAGGGCCTCTGGAAACACCATATATTTT
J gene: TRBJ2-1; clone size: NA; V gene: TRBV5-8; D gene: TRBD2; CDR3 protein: CASSLVTSGYNEQFF; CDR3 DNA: TGTGCCAGCAGCTTGGTGACTAGCGGTTACAATGAGCAGTTCTTC
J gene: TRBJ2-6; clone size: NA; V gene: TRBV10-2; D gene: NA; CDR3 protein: CATQAGEIRSGANVLTF; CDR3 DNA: TGCGCCACCCAAGCAGGCGAAATCCGGTCTGGGGCCAACGTCCTGACTTTC
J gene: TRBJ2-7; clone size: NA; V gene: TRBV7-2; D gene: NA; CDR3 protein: CASSSGAFTGTEQYF; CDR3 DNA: TGTGCCAGCAGCTCAGGGGCCTTCACGGGGACCGAGCAGTACTTC
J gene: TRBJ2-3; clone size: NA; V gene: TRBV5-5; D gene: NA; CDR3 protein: CASSWGTPHSDTQYF; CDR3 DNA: TGTGCCAGCAGCTGGGGGACTCCCCACTCGGATACGCAGTATTTT
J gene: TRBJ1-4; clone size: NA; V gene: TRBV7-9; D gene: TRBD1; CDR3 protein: CASSPDRGSANEKLFF; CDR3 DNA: TGTGCCAGCAGCCCTGACAGGGGTTCAGCTAATGAAAAACTGTTTTTT
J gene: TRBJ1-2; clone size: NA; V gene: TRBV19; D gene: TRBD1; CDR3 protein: CASRETGGGWNGYTF; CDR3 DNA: TGTGCCAGTAGGGAAACAGGGGGCGGATGGAATGGCTACACCTTC
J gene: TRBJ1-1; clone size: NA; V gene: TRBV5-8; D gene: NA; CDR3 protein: CASSPTTNTEAFF; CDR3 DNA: TGTGCCAGCAGCCCGACAACGAACACTGAAGCTTTCTTT
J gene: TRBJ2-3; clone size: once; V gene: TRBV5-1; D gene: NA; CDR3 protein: CASSSDSITDTQYF; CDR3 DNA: TGCGCCAGCAGCTCTGACAGCATCACAGATACGCAGTATTTT
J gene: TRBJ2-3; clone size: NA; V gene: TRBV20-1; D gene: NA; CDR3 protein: CSASVRDTQYF; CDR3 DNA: TGCAGTGCTTCGGTCCGGGATACGCAGTATTTT
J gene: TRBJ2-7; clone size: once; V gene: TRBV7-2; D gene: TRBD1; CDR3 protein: CASSSGQGTTYEQYF; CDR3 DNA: TGTGCCAGCAGCTCCGGACAGGGAACCACCTACGAGCAGTACTTC
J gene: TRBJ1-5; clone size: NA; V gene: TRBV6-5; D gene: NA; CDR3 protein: CASKQGFYSNQPQHF; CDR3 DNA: TGTGCCAGCAAACAGGGATTTTATAGCAATCAGCCCCAGCATTTT
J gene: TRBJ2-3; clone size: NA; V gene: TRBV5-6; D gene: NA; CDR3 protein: CASSHRFHTDTQYF; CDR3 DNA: TGTGCCAGCAGCCACAGGTTTCACACAGATACGCAGTATTTT
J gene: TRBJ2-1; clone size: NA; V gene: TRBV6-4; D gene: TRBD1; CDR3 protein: CASSLGQGGSNEQFF; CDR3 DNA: TGTGCCAGCAGCCTGGGACAGGGTGGTTCCAATGAGCAGTTCTTC
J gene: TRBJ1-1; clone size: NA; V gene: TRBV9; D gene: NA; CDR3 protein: CASSPGGLGTEAFF; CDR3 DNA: TGTGCCAGCAGCCCGGGGGGGTTGGGAACTGAAGCTTTCTTT
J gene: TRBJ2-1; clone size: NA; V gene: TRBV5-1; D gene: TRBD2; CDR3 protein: CASSSGTSGDEQFF; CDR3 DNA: TGCGCCAGCAGCTCGGGGACTAGCGGGGACGAGCAGTTCTTC
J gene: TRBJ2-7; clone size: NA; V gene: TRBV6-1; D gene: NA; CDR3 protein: CASSRSGTNYEQYF; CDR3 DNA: TGTGCCAGCAGTAGGTCCGGGACAAACTACGAGCAGTACTTC
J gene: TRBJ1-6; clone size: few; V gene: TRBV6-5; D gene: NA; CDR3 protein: CASSYSRESPLHF; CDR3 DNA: TGTGCCAGCAGTTACTCTAGGGAGTCACCCCTCCACTTT
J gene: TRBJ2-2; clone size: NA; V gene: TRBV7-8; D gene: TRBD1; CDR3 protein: CASSQRGTGVPFTGELFF; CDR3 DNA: TGTGCCAGCAGCCAGCGTGGGACAGGGGTCCCTTTCACCGGGGAGCTGTTTTTT